The following is a T cell receptor beta chain sequence with its context. Its cognate antigen has yet to be identified. No base-level quality is on record; no much larger clone is a single base apart. The cohort consisted of approximately 670 healthy bone marrow donors. At the time of sampling, all cohort members were nominally healthy, though unrecorded immune exposures were likely present. The donor was CMV seronegative and belonged to the group of 320 or so seronegative cohort members. A peripheral blood sample was collected from each donor, and TCR beta sequencing was performed on peripheral blood mononuclear cells. Genomic DNA extraction from the blood cell samples was performed with the Qiagen DNeasy Blood Extraction Kit. The entry originates in a study of cytomegalovirus exposure and HLA in healthy donors (TCRdb year 2017). The study in broad terms: According to an earlier analysis of 587 of the donors, 200 million or so T cells yielded 117 million unique TCR beta sequences and about 300 Gb of sequence data. Along with the roughly 710-subject first cohort, a separate validation cohort of over a hundred different subjects was used. The study used immunosequencing to profile the T cell repertoires of several hundred subjects and linked those repertoires to cytomegalovirus serostatus. Among 300 to 450 genotyped donors of the cohort, an average of 235,054 unique TCR beta nucleotide sequences were sequenced per donor, around 18% of them non-productive. To study patterns of TCR occurrence, a later analysis re-analyzed previously published TCR beta repertoires from 500 to 850 donors and added high-resolution HLA genotyping. An early release that covered about 640 HLA-typed donors contained approximately 300 gigabases of sequencing data and 85 million to 100 million unique TCR sequences. Rather than using new phenotypic data, the later analysis identified candidate immune exposures from TCR beta sequences and from how often those sequences occurred across donors. Roughly 5 DR-DQ haplotypes were treated as single units for association and clustering because of strong linkage in the cohort. Typing coverage varied by locus: roughly 620-640 donors for A, B, C, DRB1 and DQB1; approximately 500 for DQA1; 600 to 610 for DPA1; around 450 for DPB1. Donor age, sex, ethnicity and CMV serostatus were compiled together with the repertoire data. Genome-wide SNP genotypes for about three fifths of the 666 donors were used in a later genetic analysis, which treated that subset as a discovery cohort. In an earlier analysis of a few hundred of the donors, high-throughput TCR beta sequencing was used to judge whether each TCR beta V gene segment behaved as functional or pseudogenic. To predict cytomegalovirus infection status, the study brought together high-throughput TCR immunosequencing, statistical association of individual TCRs with disease status, and machine learning. The aim of the study was to test whether cataloging public T cell receptors could identify signatures of past pathogen exposure. All discovery cohort repertoires had been generated on a single sequencing platform. Among the approximately 400 genotyped donors, about 83% belonged to the genetic ancestry cluster associated with self-reported Caucasian donors. Both class I and class II loci were covered by HLA typing, at four-digit resolution.

Library creation used the immunoSEQ multiplex PCR assay. The multiplex PCR relied on a mix of 60 forward primers for TCR Vbeta segments and 13 reverse primers for TCR Jbeta segments. The CDR3 region of rearranged TCR beta genes was amplified from genomic DNA by a multiplex PCR assay. Amplified TCR beta libraries were sequenced as 87-base-pair reads on the Illumina HiSeq System. For the original study's pipeline: A later analysis tallied roughly 76 million unique TCR beta chains across the 600 to 700 repertoires, and about 10 million of those chains were shared by two or more donors. Raw reads were error-corrected and collapsed into unique sequences by a nearest-neighbor algorithm in which closely related sequences were merged to remove PCR and sequencing errors. CDR3 sequences were aligned to IMGT reference sequences to assign V, D and J gene segments. For a sequence to be retained, a match of at least six nucleotides was required to both a V gene segment and a J gene segment. A rearrangement counted as productive if the CDR3 had no stop codons and remained in frame with V and J, and every other rearrangement counted as non-productive. CDR3 was defined by IMGT convention, running from the second conserved V-encoded cysteine to the conserved J-encoded phenylalanine. In an earlier analysis of around 600 of the donors, sequences lacking an unambiguous match to a single V gene segment were excluded. In an earlier analysis of approximately 560 of the donors, a V segment was called functional when productive rearrangements were above 56.7%, and segregating when the standard deviation between donors exceeded 5%. A statistical classification framework was built for diagnosing cytomegalovirus status from the catalog of TCR beta chain sequences. V and J gene assignment, in a later analysis, came from comparing TCR nucleotide sequences with IMGT/GENE-DB human TR gene sequences. Using the TCRdist pipeline, a later analysis assigned CDR3 sequences along with most-parsimonious VDJ recombination scenarios. In a later analysis, each TCR beta chain was defined by its CDR3 amino acid sequence together with its V-gene family, and reads lacking a unique V-gene family were excluded. As a way to deal with suspected cross-contamination and a sequencing artifact, a later analysis dropped 450 to 600 nucleotide sequences that were highly shared and had low generation probability. For each public chain, a later analysis derived a clonal expansion index from normalized ranks of inferred template counts within each repertoire. Generation probabilities in a later analysis came from a VDJ recombination model fitted to out-of-frame rearrangements, and those results were checked against IGoR. In a later analysis, TCR-TCR, TCR-HLA and TCR-CMV co-occurrence was scored with hypergeometric tests, and a repertoire-size bias correction was applied to TCR pairs. False discovery rates were estimated in a later analysis by permuting HLA or CMV assignments 20 times. In a later analysis, co-occurring TCRs were grouped with DBSCAN, and TCRdist sequence similarity was added when clustering was performed within HLA-allele-positive subsets. Repertoires with fewer than 30,000 or more than 120,000 public chains, plus five repertoires with anomalous nucleotide sharing, were excluded from co-occurrence clustering. Drawn from immuneACCESS, this table holds only the in-frame rearrangements with V and J called that TCRdb kept. Clones are partly lost; checked studies trace under half to an unresolved V gene and leave the rest unexplained. The V and J calls and the clone size are those of that table, but D and trimming were determined from the DNA. The table for this sample lists 150,000 to 200,000 clones; around four fifths of them were counted only once. The ten largest account for about 1.9% of the sample.

The study at large found these results: In a later analysis, the rate of TCR association differed among HLA loci, with DRB1 alleles having the most associated TCRs and HLA-C alleles having the fewest. A further reported finding was that TCR beta sequences accurately predicted the HLA-A and HLA-B alleles for most subjects in the first cohort. When HLA alleles, especially DR and DQ, strongly co-occurred, attributing TCR associations to individual alleles was difficult. Linkage disequilibrium might explain the correlated functional status among segregating V segments, but an unknown experimental factor could not be ruled out. Compared with equally common non-associated chains, HLA-associated TCR beta chains in a later analysis were more clonally expanded and had lower generation probabilities. Compared with the roughly 710-donor mean, donors in an Asian-associated ancestry cluster had fewer N-insertions in productive TCRs, according to a later genetic analysis. According to a later analysis, parvovirus B19, influenza, CMV and Epstein-Barr virus appeared linked to several top co-occurrence clusters. The presence/absence analyses assumed that sequencing depth was roughly uniform across donors, and that assumption may not be true. For the cohort, immune exposure information was limited to CMV serostatus. According to a later analysis, most CMV-associated TCR beta chains appeared to be HLA-restricted, and the HLA associations seemed to be driven largely by CMV exposure. The cohort was sequenced for TCR beta chains only, and without alpha or paired-chain data the features that could be detected were limited. V-gene and J-gene trimming of TCR beta chains was associated with a missense DCLRE1C variant in a later genetic analysis, and the association was replicated in an independent cohort. Some IMGT-functional V segments, including TRBV6-2 and TRBV6-3, could not be distinguished by the 87-base-pair reads and were therefore excluded. Cytomegalovirus status was reported to be diagnosed by the classifier with high specificity and sensitivity in both the original and validation cohorts. In the study, roughly 160 TCR beta chains were listed as associated with cytomegalovirus. It was suggested by the authors that the approach could potentially be generalized to other disease states and immunological phenotypes. The earlier analysis of around 600 of the donors excluded roughly 17 rarely observed V segments, including chromosome 9 orphons, because counts were too low. The sequencing pipeline was judged likely to have produced a cluster of highly shared sequence variants as a technical artifact. Because some donors lacked HLA typing at each locus, the association tests relied only on the typed subset. In vitro tests confirmed that a few of the cytomegalovirus-associated TCR beta chains recognize cytomegalovirus antigens. Broadly in line with IMGT annotations, most TCR beta V segments showed up in productive rearrangements about 90% or about 30% of the time in an earlier analysis of a few hundred of the donors. At a false discovery rate of 0.05, a later analysis linked 16,000 or so TCR beta sequences to specific HLA alleles. Most TCR sequences were seen in very few donors, while some public TCRs were found in many individuals.

Reading from cysteine to phenylalanine, the CDR3 counts 14 amino acids. The read is trimmed to its CDR3 DNA, 42 bases read in frame from base 1. CDR1 and CDR2 were assigned from the germline V gene as SGDLS and YYNGEE. Trimming leaves V shorter by 6 bases and J shorter by 6 bases, with the junction holding 8 bases beyond the gene matches. The TCR sequence derives from a woman under 30 in good health and CMV-seronegative. The chain uses TRBV9 and TRBJ2-2; 7 of the junction bases match TRBD2. The sample comprised PBMCs. The nucleotide sequence reads as follows: TGTGCCAGCAACCTCGGGAGGAATGCCGGGGAGCTGTTTTTT. This encodes CASNLGRNAGELFF.